The clone carrying this T cell receptor (beta chain) was counted ten times or more. Its antigen is unknown. It was genomic DNA that served as the template for profiling TCR beta VDJ and CDR3. TCRdb itself ran the reads through MiXCR, one entry per CDR3 protein. The data show roughly 160,000 distinct CDR3 sequences, with 55% to 70% seen just once and 45% held by the top ten. The sample comes from a study of CD8+CD57+ T cells in acquired aplastic anemia. Overall study context: Sorted CD4+ and CD8+ cell DNA averaged 3.2 ug.

Overall study findings and caveats: The study identified roughly 29 CD8+ CDR3 sequences shared by patients and controls. Significance was not reached for CD8+ Simpson's diversity between patients and controls.

The receptor comes from a human donor in good health. Sequencing input: sorted CD4+, CD8+, or CD8+CD57+ T cells (not recorded which) from PBMCs.

The CDR3 DNA reads TGTGCCAGCAGCCGTGGGGGGGCAGGGAGGCAAGAGACCCAGTACTTC. Protein: CASSRGGAGRQETQYF. The V and J genes are TRBV7-9 and TRBJ2-5; perhaps TRBD2 as D (7 bases). Germline assignment: CDR1 SEHNR and CDR2 FQNEAQ (reference sequence). The CDR3 has 16 amino acids. Trimming took off 5 bases at V and 2 bases at J, with 18 bases between the two ends. The full variable domain, completed using reference TRBV7-9 and TRBJ2-5, is DTGVSQNPRHKITKRGQNVTFRCDPISEHNRLYWYRQTLGQGPEFLTYFQNEAQLEKSRLLSDRFSAERPKGSFSTLEIQRTEQGDSAMYLCASSRGGAGRQETQYFGPGTRLLVL.